This T cell receptor (beta chain) was sequenced for a study of T cell clonotyping in hematopoietic cell transplantation. The time point here: recipient sample about 28 days before transplant, after cytoreduction. Sequenced by immunoSEQ multiplex PCR; TCRdb stores in-frame clones only, minus some. The table has approximately 80,000 clones, 90% to 97% seen once; the top ten hold about 1.8%. This clonotype was sampled from a woman in her forties or fifties with acute myeloid leukemia. Some clones in this sample may be carry-over from other donors' samples. The sequenced sample was peripheral blood mononuclear cells, obtained before stem cell transplant.

The CDR3 nucleotides read TGTGCCAGCAGCTTGGCTGGAGAGCAGTACTTC. It encodes CASSLAGEQYF. The V call is TRBV7-8, the J call TRBJ2-7; D gene ambiguous. The CDR3 spans 11 residues. Trimming removed 3 bases at V and 7 bases at J, with 7 bases between. Germline CDR1 SGHVS, CDR2 FQNEAQ.